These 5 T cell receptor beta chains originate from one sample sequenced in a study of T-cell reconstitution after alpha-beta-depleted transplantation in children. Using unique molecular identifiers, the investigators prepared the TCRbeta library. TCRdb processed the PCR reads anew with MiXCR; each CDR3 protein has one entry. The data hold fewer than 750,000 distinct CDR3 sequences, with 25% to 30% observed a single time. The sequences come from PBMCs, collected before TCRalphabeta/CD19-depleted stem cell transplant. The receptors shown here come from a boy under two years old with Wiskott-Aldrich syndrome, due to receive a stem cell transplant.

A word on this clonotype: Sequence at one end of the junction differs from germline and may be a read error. CDR3 nucleotide sequence: TGTGTCACCAGTGACACTTCGGACAGGGGGCATGAGCACTTCTTC. This sequence encodes CVTSDTSDRGHEHFF. The chain combines TRBV24-1 with TRBJ2-1, with 11 nucleotides matching TRBD1. CDR3 length: 15 amino acids. The germline CDR1 and CDR2 sequences are KGHDR and SFDVKD.

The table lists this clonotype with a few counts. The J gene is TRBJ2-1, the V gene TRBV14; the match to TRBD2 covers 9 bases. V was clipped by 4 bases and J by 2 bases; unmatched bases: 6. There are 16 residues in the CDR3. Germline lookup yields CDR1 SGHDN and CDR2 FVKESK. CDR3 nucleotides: TGTGCCAGCAGCCTGCCGGGACTAGCTACCTACAATGAGCAGTTCTTC. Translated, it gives CASSLPGLATYNEQFF.

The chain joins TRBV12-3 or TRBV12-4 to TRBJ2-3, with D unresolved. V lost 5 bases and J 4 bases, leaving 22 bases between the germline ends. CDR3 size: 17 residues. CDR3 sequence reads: CASSLSNKGFSADTQYF. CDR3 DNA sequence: TGTGCCAGCAGTCTGTCAAACAAAGGGTTCTCGGCAGATACGCAGTATTTT.

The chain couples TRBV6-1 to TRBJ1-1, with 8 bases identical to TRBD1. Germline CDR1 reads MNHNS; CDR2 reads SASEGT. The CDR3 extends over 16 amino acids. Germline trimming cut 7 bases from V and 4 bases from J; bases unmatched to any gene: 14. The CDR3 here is CASTVKPGGSVTEAFF. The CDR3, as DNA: TGTGCCAGCACTGTGAAGCCAGGGGGCTCGGTCACTGAAGCTTTCTTT.

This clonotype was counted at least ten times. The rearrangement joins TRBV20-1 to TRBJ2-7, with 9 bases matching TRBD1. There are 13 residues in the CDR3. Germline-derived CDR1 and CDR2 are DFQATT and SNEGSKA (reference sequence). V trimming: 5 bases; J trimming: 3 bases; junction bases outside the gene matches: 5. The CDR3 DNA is TGCAGTGCTCGGGGACAGGGAGGCTACGAGCAGTACTTC. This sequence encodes CSARGQGGYEQYF.